The source of this TCR beta chain is a study of blood T cell repertoires in COVID-19. Study information: Whether acute or convalescent, the COVID-19 samples came from the United States, Italy and Spain. Sources were T cells, B-cell-depleted T cells, or PBMCs; the material itself was cDNA or gDNA.

The authors' processing: Using reference gene primer amplification, nucleated cell counts were estimated. The method was immunoSEQ multiplex PCR; TCRdb's version includes in-frame clones alone and lacks a portion of them. The V and J calls and clone size come from that table; D and trimming were worked out from the DNA. The repertoire holds 28,000 or so clones, less than 85% seen once, with roughly a third in the top ten. The sequenced sample was peripheral blood. The sequence was collected from a human donor in a cohort sampled during active COVID-19.

The CDR3 loop reads CASSVSDSSQGGYTF. The DNA for the CDR3 is TGTGCCAGCTCCGTTTCGGACAGCAGTCAAGGTGGCTACACCTTC. The rearrangement joins TRBV18 to TRBJ1-2, with a weak D call TRBD1 (6 bases). The CDR3 spans 15 residues. V lost 6 bases and J 7 bases, leaving 21 bases between the germline ends. Germline lookup yields CDR1 KGHSH and CDR2 LQKENI.